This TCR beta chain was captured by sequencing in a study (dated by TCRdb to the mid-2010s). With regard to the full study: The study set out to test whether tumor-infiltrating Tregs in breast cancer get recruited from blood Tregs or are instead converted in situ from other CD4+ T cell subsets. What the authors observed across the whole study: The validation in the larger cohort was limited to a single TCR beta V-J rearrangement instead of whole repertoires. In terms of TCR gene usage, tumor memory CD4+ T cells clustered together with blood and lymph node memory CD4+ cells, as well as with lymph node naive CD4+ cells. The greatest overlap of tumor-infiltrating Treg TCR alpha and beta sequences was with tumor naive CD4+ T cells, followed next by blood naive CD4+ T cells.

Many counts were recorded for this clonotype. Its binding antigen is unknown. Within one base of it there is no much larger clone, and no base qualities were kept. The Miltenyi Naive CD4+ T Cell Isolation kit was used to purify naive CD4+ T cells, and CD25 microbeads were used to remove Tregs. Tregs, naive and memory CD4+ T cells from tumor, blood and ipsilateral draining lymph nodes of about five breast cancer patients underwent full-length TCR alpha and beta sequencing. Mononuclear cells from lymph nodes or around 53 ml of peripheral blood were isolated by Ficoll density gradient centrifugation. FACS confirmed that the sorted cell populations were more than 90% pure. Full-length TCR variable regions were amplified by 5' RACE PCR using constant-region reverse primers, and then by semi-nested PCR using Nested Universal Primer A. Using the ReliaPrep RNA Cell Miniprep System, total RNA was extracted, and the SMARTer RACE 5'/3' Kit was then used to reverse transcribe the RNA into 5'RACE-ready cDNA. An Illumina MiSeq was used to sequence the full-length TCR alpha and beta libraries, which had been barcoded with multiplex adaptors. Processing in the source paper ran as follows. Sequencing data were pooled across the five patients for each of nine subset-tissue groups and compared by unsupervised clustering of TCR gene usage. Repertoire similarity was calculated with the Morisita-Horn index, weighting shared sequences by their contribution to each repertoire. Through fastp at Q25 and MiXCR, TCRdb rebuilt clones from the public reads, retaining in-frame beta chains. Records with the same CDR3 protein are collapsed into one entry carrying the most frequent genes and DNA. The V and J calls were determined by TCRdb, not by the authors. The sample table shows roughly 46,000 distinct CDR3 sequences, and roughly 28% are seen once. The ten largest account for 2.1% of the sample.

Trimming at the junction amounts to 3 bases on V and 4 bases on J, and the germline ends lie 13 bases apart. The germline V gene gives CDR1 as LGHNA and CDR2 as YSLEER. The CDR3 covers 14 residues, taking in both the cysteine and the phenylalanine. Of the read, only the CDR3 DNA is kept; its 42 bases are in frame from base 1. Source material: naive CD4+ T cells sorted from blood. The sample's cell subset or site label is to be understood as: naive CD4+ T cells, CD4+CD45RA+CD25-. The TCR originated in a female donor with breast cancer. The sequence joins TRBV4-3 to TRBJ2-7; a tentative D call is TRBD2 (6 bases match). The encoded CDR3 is CASSHRDGSYEQYF. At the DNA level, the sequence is TGCGCCAGCAGCCATCGAGACGGGAGTTACGAGCAGTACTTC.